The entry below gives a single T cell receptor beta chain sequence along with its context. Its specificity is unknown. The PCR had 60 Vbeta and 13 Jbeta primers. Profiling relied on immunoSEQ multiplex PCR, and the TCRdb table lists in-frame clones only, not all of them. This sample has 100,000 to 150,000 clones, with roughly 76% found just once. This sample stems from a study of cytomegalovirus exposure and HLA in healthy donors. Points from the study as a whole: Near-uniform donor sequencing depth was presumed by presence/absence analyses. At a 0.05 false discovery rate, a later analysis found 18,000 or so TCR beta sequences to be associated with HLA alleles. TCR beta sequences reportedly predicted the HLA-A and HLA-B alleles of most subjects accurately.

Trimming removed 4 bases at V and 1 base at J, with 19 bases between. The germline gives CDR1 LNHDA, CDR2 SQIVND (reference sequence). This CDR3 has 17 residues. The sequenced sample was PBMCs. The chain has TRBV19 and TRBJ1-2; weak D call: TRBD1 (6 bases). The sequence was obtained from a woman aged 60-75 years in good health and CMV-seropositive. As DNA, the CDR3 is TGTGCCAGTAGTAAAAGTACAGGGTTTATGGGTAACTATGGCTACACCTTC. Its protein is CASSKSTGFMGNYGYTF.